The entry that follows covers one T cell receptor beta chain sequence. All trial patients relapsed after autologous stem cell transplantation. Measured with immunoSEQ multiplex PCR; TCRdb has only the in-frame clones, and not every one. Among around 150,000 clones, just under 80% were seen once, and the ten largest hold about 9.2%. The data derive from a study of PD-1 blockade in classical Hodgkin lymphoma. V gave up 9 bases and J gave up 7 bases; unmatched junction bases: 15. Germline CDR1 reads ENHRY; CDR2 reads SYGVKD. The CDR3 runs to 16 residues. Sequencing was performed on peripheral blood mononuclear cells (PBMCs), taken before the second cycle of nivolumab. This chain links TRBV10-3 with TRBJ2-1; 10 nucleotides agree with TRBD2. The TCR originated in a human donor with classical Hodgkin lymphoma. The DNA for the CDR3 is TGTGCCATAAGGGCCAGCGGGGGGGCCGGAGAGAATGAGCAGTTCTTC. Translating it yields CAIRASGGAGENEQFF.